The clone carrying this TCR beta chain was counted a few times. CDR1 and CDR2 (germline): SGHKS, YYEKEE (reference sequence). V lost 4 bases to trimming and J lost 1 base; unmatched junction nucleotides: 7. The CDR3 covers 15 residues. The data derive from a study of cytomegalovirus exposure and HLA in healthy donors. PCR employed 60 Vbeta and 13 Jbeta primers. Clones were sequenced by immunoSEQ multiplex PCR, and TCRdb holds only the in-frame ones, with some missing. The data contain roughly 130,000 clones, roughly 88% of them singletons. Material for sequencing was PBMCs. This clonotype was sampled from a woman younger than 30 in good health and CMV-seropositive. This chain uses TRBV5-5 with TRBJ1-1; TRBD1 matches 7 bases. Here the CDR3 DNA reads TGTGCCAGCAGCCCCGAAAAGGGGGCGAACACTGAAGCTTTCTTT. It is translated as CASSPEKGANTEAFF.